This T cell receptor (beta chain) was sequenced in a study of regulatory T cells in long-lasting Graves disease. This clonotype was recorded at least ten times. Germline V lookup: CDR1 DFQATT, CDR2 SNEGSKA (reference sequence). The CDR3 has 11 residues. V was clipped by 6 bases and J by 5 bases, with 9 bases between them. Time point reported: newly diagnosed GD, antithyroid drugs for less than 3 months. PBMC-derived RNA was used for the TCR library. EDTA tubes received approximately 9 milliliters of collected peripheral blood. Arm-PCR of CDR3 regions with iRepertoire HTBI primers generated TCR beta libraries. MiXCR, applied by TCRdb to the multiplex PCR reads, yields one record per CDR3 protein. The table records a few hundred thousand distinct CDR3 sequences, around 19% of them present only once. These same data were also listed under a study on T cells in Graves' hyperthyroidism and ophthalmopathy. Per that study: In blood, most of the thyroid clonotypes expanded above 0.001 were also present.

The rearrangement links TRBV20-1 to TRBJ2-3; no clear D gene. Sequencing used peripheral blood mononuclear cells (PBMCs), obtained at new diagnosis, from a patient treated with antithyroid drugs. The sequence was collected from a woman aged 25 to 39 with Graves disease. CDR3 DNA sequence: TGCAGTGCCAACCCAGGAGATACGCAGTATTTT. The encoded protein is CSANPGDTQYF.